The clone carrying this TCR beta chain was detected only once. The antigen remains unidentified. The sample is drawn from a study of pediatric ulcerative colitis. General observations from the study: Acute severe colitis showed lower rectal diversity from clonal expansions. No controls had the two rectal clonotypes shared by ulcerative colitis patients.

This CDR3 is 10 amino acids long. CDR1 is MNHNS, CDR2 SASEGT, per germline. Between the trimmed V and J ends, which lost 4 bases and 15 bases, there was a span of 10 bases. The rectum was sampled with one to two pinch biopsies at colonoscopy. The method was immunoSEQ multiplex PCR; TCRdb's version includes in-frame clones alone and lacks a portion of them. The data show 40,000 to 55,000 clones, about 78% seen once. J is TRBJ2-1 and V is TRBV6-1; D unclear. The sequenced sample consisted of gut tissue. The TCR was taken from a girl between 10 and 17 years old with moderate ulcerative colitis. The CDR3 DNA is TGTGCCAGCAGTGCCCCGGTTTTGTTCTTC. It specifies CASSAPVLFF.